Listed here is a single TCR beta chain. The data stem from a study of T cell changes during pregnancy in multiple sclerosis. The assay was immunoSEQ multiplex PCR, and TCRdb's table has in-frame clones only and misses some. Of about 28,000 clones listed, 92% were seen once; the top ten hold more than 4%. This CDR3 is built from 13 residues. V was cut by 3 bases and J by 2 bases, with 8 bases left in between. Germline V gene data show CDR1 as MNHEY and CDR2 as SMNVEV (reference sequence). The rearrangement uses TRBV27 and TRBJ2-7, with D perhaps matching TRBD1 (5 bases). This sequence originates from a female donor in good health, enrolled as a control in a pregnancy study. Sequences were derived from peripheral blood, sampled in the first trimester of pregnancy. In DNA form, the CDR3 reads TGTGCCAGCAGTTTCAGGGCCACCTACGAGCAGTACTTC. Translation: CASSFRATYEQYF.